What follows are 4 T cell receptor beta chains derived from one specimen sequenced in a study of control samples from healthy donors and cancer patients. Sequencing was performed with immunoSEQ multiplex PCR; in TCRdb, only in-frame clones are kept and a portion is missing. Of 120,000 to 150,000 clones in the sample, about nine tenths are singletons; the top ten hold 3.2%. The specimen sequenced was blood. All receptors derive from a man aged 30-40 years in good health.

V usage is TRBV29-1 and J usage is TRBJ1-2; tentatively, D is TRBD1 (6 bases). Germline V gene data show CDR1 as SQVTM and CDR2 as ANQGSEA. This CDR3 is built from 14 residues. The ends were cut back, 6 bases at V and 0 bases at J, with 14 bases in the middle. CDR3 nucleotide sequence: TGCAGCGTCCTCGACAGGACCCCTAACTATGGCTACACCTTC. It specifies CSVLDRTPNYGYTF. The variable domain in full, with the rest retrieved from reference TRBV29-1 and TRBJ1-2, is SAVISQKPSRDICQRGTSLTIQCQVDSQVTMMFWYRQQPGQSLTLIATANQGSEATYESGFVIDKFPISRPNLTFSTLTVSNMSPEDSSIYLCSVLDRTPNYGYTFGSGTRLTVV.

The V and J genes are TRBV7-8 and TRBJ2-3; 9 bases fit TRBD2. Germline CDR1 and CDR2: SGHVS and FQNEAQ. After removal of 5 bases from V and 0 bases from J, the junction contained 15 bases not matched to a gene. This CDR3 region has 19 residues. DNA of the CDR3: TGTGCCAGCAGCCGGACTGGCGGGGGGGGTCTGGCGAGCACAGATACGCAGTATTTT. It codes for CASSRTGGGGLASTDTQYF.

The chain recombines TRBV6-6 with TRBJ1-3, with a tentative D call TRBD1 (5 bases). V dropped 3 bases and J dropped 2 bases, with 14 bases sitting between them. CDR3 length equals 16 residues. The germline V gene encodes CDR1 MNHNY and CDR2 SVGAGI (reference sequence). The CDR3 DNA follows: TGTGCCAGCAGTTATGCGATGCCCAGGGCTGGAAACACCATATATTTT. Translating gives CASSYAMPRAGNTIYF.

The chain recombines TRBV30 with TRBJ2-1, with TRBD2 matching 7 bases. The CDR3 runs 14 residues. V dropped 5 bases and J dropped 8; count of bases not matched to a gene: 12. CDR1 GTSNPN and CDR2 SVGIG come from the germline V gene (reference sequence). CDR3 nucleotides: TGTGCCTGGGAAGTCGGGGGAGGGAACGATGAGCAGTTCTTC. Its translation is CAWEVGGGNDEQFF.